This entry lists 19 T cell receptor beta chains sequenced from one sample in a study of PD-L1 blockade in urothelial cancer. TCRdb keeps only in-frame clones here, not all; method: immunoSEQ multiplex PCR. The sample holds 25,000 to 35,000 clones, approximately 80% seen once. The sample's time point: peripheral blood 6 weeks after treatment start. The sequencing here drew on PBMCs, taken around atezolizumab (anti-PD-L1) treatment. The receptors here all came from a man between 70 and 80 years old with urothelial cancer.

The V and J genes are TRBV5-1 and TRBJ1-2, with TRBD1 identical over 9 bases. The trim removed 1 base at V and 8 bases at J, leaving 9 bases unmatched. The CDR3 totals 15 residues. CDR1 and CDR2 (germline): SGHRS, YFSETQ. CDR3 residues: CASSLSTGQGNGYTF. Written as DNA, the CDR3 is TGCGCCAGCAGCTTGTCTACTGGACAGGGGAACGGCTACACCTTC.

The V and J genes are TRBV5-6 and TRBJ2-5; D is unclear. The V end was cut by 2 bases, the J end by 5 bases, with 4 bases between. The CDR3 consists of 11 residues. Germline V gene lookup returns CDR1 SGHDT and CDR2 YYEEEE. Here the CDR3 DNA reads TGTGCCAGCAGCTTTGAGGAGACCCAGTACTTC. This encodes CASSFEETQYF. Full variable domain (outside the CDR3, taken from reference TRBV5-6 and TRBJ2-5): DAGVTQSPTHLIKTRGQQVTLRCSPKSGHDTVSWYQQALGQGPQFIFQYYEEEERQRGNFPDRFSGHQFPNYSSELNVNALLLGDSALYLCASSFEETQYFGPGTRLLVL.

J is TRBJ2-3 and V is TRBV11-2, with D maybe TRBD1 (5 bases). Trimming pared 0 bases from V and 3 bases from J, leaving 10 bases between. CDR1 is SGHAT, CDR2 FQNNGV, per germline. CDR3 length equals 15 residues. CDR3: CASSLDLGATDTQYF. In DNA, the CDR3 is TGTGCCAGCAGCTTAGATCTTGGGGCGACAGATACGCAGTATTTT.

The gene calls are TRBV5-6 and TRBJ1-5; the D is unclear. This CDR3 spans 14 amino acids. Between the trimmed V and J ends, which lost 0 bases and 5 bases, there was a span of 9 bases. CDR1 SGHDT and CDR2 YYEEEE come from the germline V gene. For the CDR3, the DNA is TGTGCCAGCAGCTTGGCGGGAGTGGATCAGCCCCAGCATTTT. This sequence encodes CASSLAGVDQPQHF.

This rearrangement joins TRBV7-8 to TRBJ2-3; D is ambiguous. Trimming left V 0 bases short and J 3 bases short, with 16 bases between. Per germline, CDR1 SGHVS and CDR2 FQNEAQ. The CDR3 consists of 17 residues. The CDR3 nucleotides are TGTGCCAGCAGCTTAGCGGAAGTGGAGCCTGATACAGATACGCAGTATTTT. This translates into CASSLAEVEPDTDTQYF.

This chain connects TRBV7-9 to TRBJ2-7; TRBD1 agrees at 9 bases. The germline V gene encodes CDR1 SEHNR and CDR2 FQNEAQ (reference sequence). The CDR3 has 16 amino acids. Unmatched junction bases numbered 11, after V lost 2 bases and J lost 6 bases. The CDR3 nucleotides read TGTGCCAGCAGCTTAAAGAAGGGACAGGGAAGTCCCGAGCAGTACTTC. This codes for CASSLKKGQGSPEQYF.

CDR3 DNA sequence: TGTGCCAGCAGTGCACGACTAGCGAGCTCCTACAATGAGCAGTTCTTC. Translating gives CASSARLASSYNEQFF. J is TRBJ2-1 and V is TRBV2, with 8 bases aligning to TRBD2. Trimming took 4 bases from V and 0 from J; bases not matched to a gene: 5. The germline V gene encodes CDR1 SNHLY and CDR2 FYNNEI. The CDR3 runs 16 residues. The whole variable domain, remainder taken from reference TRBV2 and TRBJ2-1, is EPEVTQTPSHQVTQMGQEVILRCVPISNHLYFYWYRQILGQKVEFLVSFYNNEISEKSEIFDDQFSVERPDGSNFTLKIRSTKLEDSAMYFCASSARLASSYNEQFFGPGTRLTVL.

The chain uses TRBV5-4 and TRBJ2-1; D perhaps matches TRBD1 (6 bases). The CDR3 is 15 amino acids. V lost 0 bases and J 9 bases, leaving 16 bases between the germline ends. The germline gives CDR1 SGHNT, CDR2 YYREEE (reference sequence). The CDR3 sequence is CASSLEAVGRGEQFF. DNA for the CDR3: TGTGCCAGCAGCTTGGAGGCAGTGGGCAGGGGTGAGCAGTTCTTC.

The rearrangement uses TRBV18 and TRBJ1-1; TRBD1 is a possible D gene (6 bases). CDR3 length: 15 amino acids. The V gene's germline CDR1 is KGHSH and CDR2 LQKENI. The germline V and J ends were trimmed by 6 bases and 4 bases, with 18 bases remaining between them. CDR3 in amino acids: CASSNRAGAFTEAFF. DNA of the CDR3: TGTGCCAGCTCCAACCGGGCAGGGGCCTTCACTGAAGCTTTCTTT. The full variable domain, with the rest looked up from reference TRBV18 and TRBJ1-1, is NAGVMQNPRHLVRRRGQEARLRCSPMKGHSHVYWYRQLPEEGLKFMVYLQKENIIDESGMPKERFSAEFPKEGPSILRIQQVVRGDSAAYFCASSNRAGAFTEAFFGQGTRLTVV.

This chain connects TRBV29-1 to TRBJ2-7; 8 nucleotides match TRBD1. The trim removed 8 bases at V and 4 bases at J, leaving 4 bases unmatched. There are 11 residues in the CDR3. The germline gives CDR1 SQVTM, CDR2 ANQGSEA. Here the CDR3 DNA reads TGCAGCATTAGACAGGGGTACGAGCAGTACTTC. As protein: CSIRQGYEQYF.

CDR3 bases: TGTGCCATCAGTGAGTCAGCAGGGTTGGAGACCCAGTACTTC. Amino acids: CAISESAGLETQYF. The chain couples TRBV10-3 to TRBJ2-5; D is perhaps TRBD1 (5 bases). The CDR3 sequence is 14 residues long. Germline CDR1 is ENHRY and CDR2 is SYGVKD. The V gene lost 0 bases and the J gene lost 5 bases, with 10 bases spanning the gap.

CDR3 in amino acids: CASRQGVNTEAFF. For the CDR3, the DNA is TGTGCCAGCAGACAGGGGGTTAACACTGAAGCTTTCTTT. The chain links TRBV2 to TRBJ1-1; TRBD1 matches at 8 bases. Unmatched junction bases numbered 2, after V lost 6 bases and J lost 2 bases. The germline CDR1 and CDR2 sequences are SNHLY and FYNNEI. This CDR3 comprises 13 residues.

DNA of the CDR3: TGCAGCGTTGAACGACAGGGGGCGCGCGAGCAGTACTTC. Its translation is CSVERQGAREQYF. The chain joins TRBV29-1 to TRBJ2-7, with 10 bases lining up with TRBD1. Trimming removed 2 bases from V and 6 bases from J; junction bases left unmatched: 4. The CDR3 is made up of 13 amino acids. Germline V lookup: CDR1 SQVTM, CDR2 ANQGSEA.

The CDR3 DNA sequence: TGTGCCAGCAGCTTAACCGGGACTAGGACAGAGACCCAGTACTTC. Amino acid sequence: CASSLTGTRTETQYF. The chain recombines TRBV7-2 with TRBJ2-5; 8 nucleotides align to TRBD2. Germline-derived CDR1 and CDR2 are SGHTA and FQGNSA. The CDR3 is 15 amino acids. J was trimmed by 4 bases and V by 2 bases; bases with no gene match: 6.

J is TRBJ2-2 and V is TRBV4-1; 7 positions agree with TRBD2. Trimming took 0 bases from V and 7 from J; bases not matched to a gene: 11. CDR1 MGHRA and CDR2 YSYEKL come from the germline V gene. The CDR3 has 17 residues. The CDR3: CASSQDSSIGDYGELFF. CDR3 DNA sequence: TGCGCCAGCAGCCAAGATAGTAGTATAGGGGACTACGGGGAGCTGTTTTTT.

The chain carries TRBV4-1 and TRBJ2-3; 10 bases agree with TRBD2. Germline CDR1 MGHRA, CDR2 YSYEKL. V lost 2 bases and J lost 8; bases outside the gene matches: 10. The CDR3 consists of 16 residues. The CDR3 DNA follows: TGCGCCAGCAGCCAATTGCAGCGGGGGGGCCGGGGTACGCAGTATTTT. This codes for CASSQLQRGGRGTQYF.

This clone was picked up one time. The chain employs TRBV11-2 and TRBJ1-1; 8 nucleotides line up with TRBD1. Losses at the gene ends were 1 base for V and 5 bases for J; bases not matched to a gene: 6. Germline CDR1 and CDR2: SGHAT and FQNNGV. This CDR3 has 15 amino acids. The CDR3 region has the DNA TGTGCCAGCAGCTTAGTCAGGGGGCCGCAAACTGAAGCTTTCTTT. Residues: CASSLVRGPQTEAFF.

V usage is TRBV6-6 and J usage is TRBJ1-2; D ambiguous. The CDR3 extends over 13 amino acids. The germline V gene encodes CDR1 MNHNY and CDR2 SVGAGI (reference sequence). V lost 2 bases and J 3 bases, leaving 7 bases between the germline ends. The CDR3 DNA reads TGTGCCAGCAGTTACCCCCCTGACTATGGCTACACCTTC. Its protein product is CASSYPPDYGYTF.

V is TRBV27 and J is TRBJ2-1, with a possible D match to TRBD2 (6 bases). Germline loops: CDR1 MNHEY, CDR2 SMNVEV (reference sequence). The ends were cut back, 3 bases at V and 0 bases at J, with 12 bases in the middle. This CDR3 is built from 16 residues. For the CDR3, the DNA is TGTGCCAGCAGTTTTGCACTAGCCCGCTCCTACAATGAGCAGTTCTTC. As protein: CASSFALARSYNEQFF.